This T cell receptor beta chain was identified in a study of cytomegalovirus exposure and HLA in healthy donors. Findings of the study overall: Overall, about 160 TCR beta chains were annotated as cytomegalovirus-associated. In a later analysis, TCR beta V- and J-gene trimming was associated with a missense DCLRE1C variant.

Notes on this clone: Its antigen is undetermined.

The V segment lost 4 bases and the J segment 5 bases; nucleotides outside the gene matches: 10. The CDR3 length is 15 residues. CDR1 SGHAT and CDR2 FQDESV come from the germline V gene (reference sequence). Samples came from healthy bone marrow donors. This PCR relied on a set of 60 Vbeta primers and 13 Jbeta primers. In the original analysis: Later reanalysis found approximately 80 million unique TCR beta chains, roughly 9.9 million of them shared. The table came from immunoSEQ multiplex PCR; TCRdb's copy has only in-frame clones and leaves some out. The DNA was the basis for D and trimming; V, J and clone size are from that table. This repertoire shows approximately 280,000 clones, about nine tenths found once; its top ten account for around 3.7%.

The sample taken for sequencing was PBMCs. The sequence came from a man aged 40-49 years in good health and CMV-seropositive. The chain joins TRBV11-1 to TRBJ1-1; 7 bases are a match to TRBD1. The CDR3 DNA follows: TGTGCCAGCAGCTATGCAGGGGGTGGGGGGACTGAAGCTTTCTTT. Amino acids: CASSYAGGGGTEAFF.